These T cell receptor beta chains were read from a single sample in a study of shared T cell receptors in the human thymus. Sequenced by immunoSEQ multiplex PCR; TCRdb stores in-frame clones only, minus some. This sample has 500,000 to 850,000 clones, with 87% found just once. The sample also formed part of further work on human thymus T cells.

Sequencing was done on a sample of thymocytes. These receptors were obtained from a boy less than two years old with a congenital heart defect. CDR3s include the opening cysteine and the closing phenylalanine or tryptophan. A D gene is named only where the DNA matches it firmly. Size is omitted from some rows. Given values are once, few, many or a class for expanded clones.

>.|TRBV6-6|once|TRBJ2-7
TGTGCCAGCAGTAGCCGGTTCCGGACAAAATACGAGCAGTACTTC
CASSSRFRTKYEQYF
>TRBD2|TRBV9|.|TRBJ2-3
TGTGCCAGCAGCCCTCAACCCCGGGAGGGCACAGATACGCAGTATTTT
CASSPQPREGTDTQYF
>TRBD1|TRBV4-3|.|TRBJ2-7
TGCGCCAGCAGCCAAGTCCGGGACAGCTCCTACGAGCAGTACTTC
CASSQVRDSSYEQYF
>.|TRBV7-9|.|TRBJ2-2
TGTGCCAGCAGCCCCAGGACAGCTGGGGTTTCCACCGGGGAGCTGTTTTTT
CASSPRTAGVSTGELFF
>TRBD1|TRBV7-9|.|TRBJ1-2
TGTGCCAGCAGCTTAACGTGGGACAGCCTCAACTATGGCTACACCTTC
CASSLTWDSLNYGYTF
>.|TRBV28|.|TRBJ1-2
TGTGCCAGCAGTTTTAGGGGGGGCTCCTCGGGCGACTACACCTTC
CASSFRGGSSGDYTF
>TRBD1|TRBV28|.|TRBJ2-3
TGTGCCAGCAGGCCGCCCCCCGGGACAGGGGTTAGCACAGATACGCAGTATTTT
CASRPPPGTGVSTDTQYF
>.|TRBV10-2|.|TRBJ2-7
TGCGCCACCATTAGCGAGACTCACGAGCAGTACTTC
CATISETHEQYF
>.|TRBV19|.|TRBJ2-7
TGTGCCAGTAGTATAGCCGGGAATGGCGAGCAGTACTTC
CASSIAGNGEQYF
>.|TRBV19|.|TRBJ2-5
TGTGCCAGTAGTATGTCGGGTCAAGAGACCCAGTACTTC
CASSMSGQETQYF
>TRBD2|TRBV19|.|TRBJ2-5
TGTGCCAGTAGTATAGTAGGTTTTAGCGGGAGTCCCCAAGAGACCCAGTACTTC
CASSIVGFSGSPQETQYF
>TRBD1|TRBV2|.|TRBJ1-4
TGTGCCAGCAGGAGACAGGGGACTTCAACTAATGAAAAACTGTTTTTT
CASRRQGTSTNEKLFF
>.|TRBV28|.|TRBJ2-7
TGTGCCAGCACGGGCTGGGGCTACGAGCAGTACTTC
CASTGWGYEQYF
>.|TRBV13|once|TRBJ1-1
TGTGCCAGCAGCCAGATGAACACTGAAGCTTTCTTT
CASSQMNTEAFF
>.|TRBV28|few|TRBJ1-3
TGTGCCAGCAGTTTAAGAGCTTCTGGAAACACCATATATTTT
CASSLRASGNTIYF
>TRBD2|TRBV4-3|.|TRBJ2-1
TGCGCCAGCAGCCAAGAGGGCGGGGGGAGGTACAATGAGCAGTTCTTC
CASSQEGGGRYNEQFF
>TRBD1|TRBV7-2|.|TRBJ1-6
TGTGCCAGCAGCCTAGTCTCAGGGGGCTCCTATAATTCACCCCTCCACTTT
CASSLVSGGSYNSPLHF
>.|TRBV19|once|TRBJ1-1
TGTGCCACCAAGTCCGGGAGTCAAGCTTTCTTT
CATKSGSQAFF
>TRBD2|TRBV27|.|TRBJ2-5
TGTGCCAGCAGTTTGTTCAGTGGTAGCGGGGCCCAAGAGACCCAGTACTTC
CASSLFSGSGAQETQYF